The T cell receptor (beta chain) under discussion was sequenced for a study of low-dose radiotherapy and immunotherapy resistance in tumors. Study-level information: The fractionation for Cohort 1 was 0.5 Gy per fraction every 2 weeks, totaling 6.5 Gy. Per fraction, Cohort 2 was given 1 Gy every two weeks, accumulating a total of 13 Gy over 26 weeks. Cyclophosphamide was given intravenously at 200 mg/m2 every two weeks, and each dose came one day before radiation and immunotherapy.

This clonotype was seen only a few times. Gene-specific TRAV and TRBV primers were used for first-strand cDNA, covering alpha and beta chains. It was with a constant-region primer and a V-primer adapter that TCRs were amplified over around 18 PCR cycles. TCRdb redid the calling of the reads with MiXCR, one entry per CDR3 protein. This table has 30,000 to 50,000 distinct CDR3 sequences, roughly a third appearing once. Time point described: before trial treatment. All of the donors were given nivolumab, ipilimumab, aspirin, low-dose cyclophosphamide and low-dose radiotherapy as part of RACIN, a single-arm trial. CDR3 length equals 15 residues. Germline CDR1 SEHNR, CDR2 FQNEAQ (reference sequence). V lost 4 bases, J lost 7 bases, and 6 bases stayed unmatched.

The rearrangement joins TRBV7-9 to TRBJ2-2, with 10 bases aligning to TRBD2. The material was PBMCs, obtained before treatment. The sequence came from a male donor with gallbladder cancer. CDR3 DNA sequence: TGTGCCAGCAGCTCAAGCGGGAGGGCCGACGGGGAGCTGTTTTTT. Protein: CASSSSGRADGELFF.